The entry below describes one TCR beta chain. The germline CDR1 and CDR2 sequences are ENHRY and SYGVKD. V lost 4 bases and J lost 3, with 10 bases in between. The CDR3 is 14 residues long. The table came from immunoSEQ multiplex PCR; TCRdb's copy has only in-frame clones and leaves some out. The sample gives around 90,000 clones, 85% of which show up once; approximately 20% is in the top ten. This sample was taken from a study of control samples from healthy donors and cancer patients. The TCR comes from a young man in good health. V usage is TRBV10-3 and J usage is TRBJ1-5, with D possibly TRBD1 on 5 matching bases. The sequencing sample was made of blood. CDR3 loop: CAISASGNNQPQHF. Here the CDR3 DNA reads TGTGCCATCAGTGCCTCAGGGAACAATCAGCCCCAGCATTTT.